Presented here are 9 T cell receptor beta chains from one specimen sequenced in a study of blood T cells in healthy people across ages. For the second PCR, which ran for about 6 to 11 cycles, a sample-barcoded 5' primer and a J-beta primer mix were used. TCRdb reprocessed the 5' RACE reads with MiXCR, giving one entry per CDR3 protein. The data show 850,000 or so distinct CDR3 sequences, less than 35% seen once. Input material: blood. Every receptor here comes from a woman older than 75 in good health.

The sample holds a few counts of this clonotype. The gene calls are TRBV27 and TRBJ1-6; no definite D call. CDR1 is MNHEY and CDR2 is SMNVEV in the germline V gene (reference sequence). This CDR3 has 14 residues. Trimming left V 4 bases short and J 10 bases short, with 14 bases between. As DNA, the CDR3 is TGTGCCAGCAGTTGGGTGGGAGTGGGCTCACCCCTCCACTTT. It translates to CASSWVGVGSPLHF.

This clonotype was picked up a small number of times. V usage is TRBV15 and J usage is TRBJ1-5; tentatively, D is TRBD1 (5 bases). V lost 3 bases, J lost 6 bases, and 12 bases lay in between. The germline gives CDR1 LNHNV, CDR2 YYDKDF (reference sequence). This CDR3 contains 14 residues. The CDR3 DNA is TGTGCCACCAGCAGCAGTTCACAGGTTCAGCCCCAGCATTTT. Translation gives CATSSSSQVQPQHF.

The chain is built from TRBV4-3 and TRBJ2-7; D gene ambiguous. The germline V gene has CDR1 LGHNA and CDR2 YSLEER. Between the trimmed V and J ends, which lost 0 bases and 4 bases, there was a span of 10 bases. The CDR3 has 14 residues. CDR3: CASSQDGRQYEQYF. DNA of the CDR3: TGCGCCAGCAGCCAAGATGGAAGGCAATACGAGCAGTACTTC.

In its sample, this clonotype was seen many times. The chain has TRBV5-1 and TRBJ1-1, with no clear D. This CDR3 has 13 amino acids. From germline, CDR1 is SGHRS and CDR2 YFSETQ. V was cut by 4 bases and J by 0 bases, with 7 bases left in between. For the CDR3, the DNA is TGCGCCAGCAGCCTACAGATGAACACTGAAGCTTTCTTT. Protein sequence: CASSLQMNTEAFF.

There are many counts of this clonotype. This chain links TRBV6-5 with TRBJ1-5; D gene unclear. Trimming took 5 bases from V and 1 from J, leaving 9 bases between them. The CDR3 consists of 14 residues. Germline V gene sequence: CDR1 MNHEY, CDR2 SVGAGI. The CDR3 protein is CASSQEGSNQPQHF. CDR3 in DNA: TGTGCCAGCAGTCAGGAGGGCAGCAATCAGCCCCAGCATTTT.

The table lists this clonotype with many counts. The genes are TRBV10-3 and TRBJ2-7; D perhaps matches TRBD1 (6 bases). V lost 0 bases, J lost 6 bases, and 9 bases lay in between. CDR3 size: 13 residues. In germline, CDR1 is ENHRY, CDR2 SYGVKD. CDR3 in amino acids: CAISESQGSEQYF. The CDR3 DNA follows: TGTGCCATCAGTGAGTCCCAGGGGAGCGAGCAGTACTTC.

This clonotype was seen at least ten times. The chain uses TRBV12-3 or TRBV12-4 and TRBJ1-5; 7 bases agree with TRBD1. The trim removed 6 bases at V and 0 bases at J, leaving 5 bases unmatched. CDR3 size: 15 residues. The CDR3 coding sequence is TGTGCCAGCAGGCGACAGGGCTATAGCAATCAGCCCCAGCATTTT. It codes for CASRRQGYSNQPQHF.

The chain joins TRBV6-5 to TRBJ2-5; maybe TRBD2 (7 bases). The CDR3 is made up of 15 amino acids. Trimming left V 6 bases short and J 3 bases short, with 17 bases between. Germline values: CDR1 MNHEY, CDR2 SVGAGI. CDR3 nucleotides: TGTGCCAGCAGCCCTGGACGGGGGGCGAAAGAGACCCAGTACTTC. It codes for CASSPGRGAKETQYF.

The table lists this clonotype with many counts. The chain combines TRBV15 with TRBJ2-5; the D gene is possibly TRBD2 (7 bases). The germline CDR1 and CDR2 sequences are LNHNV and YYDKDF (reference sequence). Trimming left V 5 bases short and J 0 bases short, with 16 bases between. This CDR3 spans 16 amino acids. The CDR3 spells CATSPRGRGNQETQYF. DNA for the CDR3: TGTGCCACCAGCCCGCGAGGGAGGGGGAACCAAGAGACCCAGTACTTC.